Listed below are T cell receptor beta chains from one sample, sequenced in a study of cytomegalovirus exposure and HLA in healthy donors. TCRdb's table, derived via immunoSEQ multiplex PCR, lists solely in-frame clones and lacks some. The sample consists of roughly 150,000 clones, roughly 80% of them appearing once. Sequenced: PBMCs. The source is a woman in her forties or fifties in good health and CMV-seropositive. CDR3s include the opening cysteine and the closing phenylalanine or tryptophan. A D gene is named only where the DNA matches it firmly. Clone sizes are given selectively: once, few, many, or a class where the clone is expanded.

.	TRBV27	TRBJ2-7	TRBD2	TGTGCCAGCAGTCCGTGGGAGGGGAACAACGAGCAGTACTTC	CASSPWEGNNEQYF
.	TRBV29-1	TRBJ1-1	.	TGCAGCGTTGAAATAAGGGAGAGGAACACTGAAGCTTTCTTT	CSVEIRERNTEAFF
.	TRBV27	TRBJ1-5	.	TGTGCCAGCAGTTTATCGTCGGGGAATCAGCCCCAGCATTTT	CASSLSSGNQPQHF
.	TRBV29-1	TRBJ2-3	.	TGCAGCGTGGAAGGGGGGGGCGGTACGCAGTATTTT	CSVEGGGGTQYF
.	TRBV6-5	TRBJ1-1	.	TGTGCCAGCAGTTACGAGGTGAACACTGAAGCTTTCTTT	CASSYEVNTEAFF
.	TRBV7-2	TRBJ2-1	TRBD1	TGTGCCAGCAGTTCAGGGGGCAATGAGCAGTTCTTC	CASSSGGNEQFF
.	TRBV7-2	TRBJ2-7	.	TGTGCCAGCAGCTATGTAGGGGCGATAGGGGAGCAGTACTTC	CASSYVGAIGEQYF
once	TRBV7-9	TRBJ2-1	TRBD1	TGTTCCAGCAGCGCCCCGGGACAGGGGATGACTGAGCAGTTCTTC	CSSSAPGQGMTEQFF
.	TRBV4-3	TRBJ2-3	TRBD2	TGCGCCAGCAGCCAAGATGGCGGGGGGGTGGATACGCAGTATTTT	CASSQDGGGVDTQYF
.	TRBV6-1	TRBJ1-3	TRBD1	TGTGCCAGCAGTGATCTAAGAGGACAGGGACCAAACACCATATATTTT	CASSDLRGQGPNTIYF
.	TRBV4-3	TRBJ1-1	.	TGCGCCAGCAGCCAAGACAAGGGAGGTAGAGCTTTCTTT	CASSQDKGGRAFF
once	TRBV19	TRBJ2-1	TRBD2	TGTGCCAGTAGTCCTAGCGGGGTAACCCAGCCGTTCTTC	CASSPSGVTQPFF
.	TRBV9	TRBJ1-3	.	TGTGCCAGCAGCGTAGGCAGGGGTGGAAACACCATATATTTT	CASSVGRGGNTIYF
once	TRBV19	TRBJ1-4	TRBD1	TGTGCCAGTAGCAAACGAGACAGGGGCGAAAAACTGTTTTTT	CASSKRDRGEKLFF
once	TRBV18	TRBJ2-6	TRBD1	TGTGCCAGCTCACCGGTGGGACAGGGCGGGTCTGGGGCCAACGTCCTGACTTTC	CASSPVGQGGSGANVLTF
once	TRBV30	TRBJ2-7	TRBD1	TGTGCCTGGGACGACAGGGCTCGCTACGAGCAGTACTTC	CAWDDRARYEQYF
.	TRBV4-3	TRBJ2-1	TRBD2	TGCGCCAGCAGCCAAGATAGACTAGCGGGCTATGAGCAGTTCTTC	CASSQDRLAGYEQFF
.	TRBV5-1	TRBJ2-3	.	TGCGCCAGCAGCTTGGGACAGACCACAGATACGCAGTATTTT	CASSLGQTTDTQYF
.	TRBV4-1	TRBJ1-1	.	TGCGCCAGCAGCCAAATGTTGGGGCCCCTGGAAGCTTTCTTT	CASSQMLGPLEAFF
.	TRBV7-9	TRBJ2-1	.	TGTTCCAGCAGCTTCTCCGGGACTTTCCTGTTCTTC	CSSSFSGTFLFF
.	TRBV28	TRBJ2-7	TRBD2	TGTGCCAGCAGTCCCGCCGGGACTAGCGGTGTCGAGCAGTACTTC	CASSPAGTSGVEQYF
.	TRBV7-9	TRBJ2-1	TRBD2	TGTGCCAGCAGCTTAACGGGACTAGCGGGGGGGCCAGGCTACAATGAGCAGTTCTTC	CASSLTGLAGGPGYNEQFF
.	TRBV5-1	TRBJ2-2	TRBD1	TGCGCCAGCAGCGAACAGGGGGGTCGAACCGGGGAGCTGTTTTTT	CASSEQGGRTGELFF
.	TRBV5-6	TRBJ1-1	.	TGTGCCAGCACGCTAGGGGGTTGGGTCACTGAAGCTTTCTTT	CASTLGGWVTEAFF
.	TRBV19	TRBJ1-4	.	TGTGCCAGTAGTTCTCCTCCGCAGGCAACTAATGAAAAACTGTTTTTT	CASSSPPQATNEKLFF
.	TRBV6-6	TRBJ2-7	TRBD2	TGTGCCAGCAGCCATCCCGGGACTAACTTCTACGAGCAGTACTTC	CASSHPGTNFYEQYF
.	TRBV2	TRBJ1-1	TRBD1	TGTGCCAGCAGTGAAATCGCCAGGGGGACTGAAGCTTTCTTT	CASSEIARGTEAFF
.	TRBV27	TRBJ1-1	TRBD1	TGTGCCAGCAGCCCGACAGGGATGACTGAAGCTTTCTTT	CASSPTGMTEAFF
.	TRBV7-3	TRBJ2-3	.	TGTGCCAGCAGCTTGTACATCACAGATACGCAGTATTTT	CASSLYITDTQYF
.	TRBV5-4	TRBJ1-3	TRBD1	TGTGCCACCCAACAGGGGGCCAGCTCTGGAAACACCATATATTTT	CATQQGASSGNTIYF
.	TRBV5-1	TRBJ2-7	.	TGCGCCAGCAGCTTGACAGGCCTTAGTTACGAGCAGTACTTC	CASSLTGLSYEQYF
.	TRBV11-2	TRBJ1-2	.	TGTGCCACTACACAGGATAGCCCTAACTATGGCTACACCTTC	CATTQDSPNYGYTF
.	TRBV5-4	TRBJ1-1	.	TGTGCCAGCAGCCCGACAGGACGGGGCACTGAAGCTTTCTTT	CASSPTGRGTEAFF
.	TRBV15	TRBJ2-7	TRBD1	TGTGCCACCAGCGCTAGACAGGGTTACGAGCAGTACTTC	CATSARQGYEQYF
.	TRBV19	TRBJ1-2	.	TGTGCCAGTAGTGCCGGGGGTTATGGCTACACCTTC	CASSAGGYGYTF
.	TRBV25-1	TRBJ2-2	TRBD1	TGTGCCAGCAGTGAGACAGGGAAAGGCGGGGAGCTGTTTTTT	CASSETGKGGELFF
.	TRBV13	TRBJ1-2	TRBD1	TGTGCCAGCAGCAATTCGACAGGGGCCTATGGCTACACCTTC	CASSNSTGAYGYTF
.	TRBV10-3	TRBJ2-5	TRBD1	TGTGCCATCAGTGAGTATCGCCCGACAGGGGACGAAGAGACCCAGTACTTC	CAISEYRPTGDEETQYF
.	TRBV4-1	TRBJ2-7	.	TGCGCCAGCAGCCGTGTGGAGGGGGCGAGGGGCGAGCAGTACTTC	CASSRVEGARGEQYF
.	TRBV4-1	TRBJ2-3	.	TGCGCCAGCAGCCAAGTCCCCGGGGGGCGACGCACAGATACGCAGTATTTT	CASSQVPGGRRTDTQYF
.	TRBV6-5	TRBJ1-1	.	TGTGCCAGCAGTTACCAGGAAAGGGGGAACACTGAAGCTTTCTTT	CASSYQERGNTEAFF
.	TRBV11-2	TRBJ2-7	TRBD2	TGTGCCAGCAGCTTACAGCGGGGGGCGTTCGAGCAGTACTTC	CASSLQRGAFEQYF
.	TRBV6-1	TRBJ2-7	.	TGTGCCAGCAGTGAAGCGCTTTTTTTCGGTGACGAGCAGTACTTC	CASSEALFFGDEQYF
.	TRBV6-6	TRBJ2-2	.	TGTGCCAGCAGAGGGGGGGAAATTGGGGGCGGGGAGCTGTTTTTT	CASRGGEIGGGELFF
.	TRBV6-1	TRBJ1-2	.	TGTGCCAGCAGTGAAGTGGGGGGGGCTCGGGGCTACACCTTC	CASSEVGGARGYTF
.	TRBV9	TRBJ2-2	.	TGTGCCAGCAGCGTAGTATTCACCGGGGAGCTGTTTTTT	CASSVVFTGELFF
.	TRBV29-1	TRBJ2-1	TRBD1	TGCAGCGTTATTCCGGGACAGGGGGGGAGTGAGCAGTTCTTC	CSVIPGQGGSEQFF
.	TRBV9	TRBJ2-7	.	TGTGCCAGCAGCCCCCTGGACTCTAGCTACGAGCAGTACTTC	CASSPLDSSYEQYF
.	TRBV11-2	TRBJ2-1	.	TGTGCCAGCAGCTTCCCCGGGAAATCCTACAATGAGCAGTTCTTC	CASSFPGKSYNEQFF
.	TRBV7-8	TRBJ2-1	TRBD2	TGTGCCAGCAGCGTAGGACTAGCCTACAATGAGCAGTTCTTC	CASSVGLAYNEQFF
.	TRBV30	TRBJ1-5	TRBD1	TGTGCCTGGGGCACAGGGGGGAGGCCCCAGCATTTT	CAWGTGGRPQHF
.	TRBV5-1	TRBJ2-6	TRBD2	TGCGCCAGCAGCCCCCGGGGGGCTGGGGCCAACGTCCTGACTTTC	CASSPRGAGANVLTF
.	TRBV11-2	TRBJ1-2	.	TGTGCCAGCAGCTCAACTCGGACTGGTACTAACTATGGCTACACCTTC	CASSSTRTGTNYGYTF